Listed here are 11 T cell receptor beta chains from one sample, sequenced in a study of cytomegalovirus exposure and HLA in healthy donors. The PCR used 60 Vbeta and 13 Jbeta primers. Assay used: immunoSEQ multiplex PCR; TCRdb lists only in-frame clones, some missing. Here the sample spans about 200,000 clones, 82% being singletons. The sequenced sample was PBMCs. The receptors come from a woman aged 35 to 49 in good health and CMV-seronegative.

The CDR3 sequence is CASSQVAFGTQYF. In DNA form, the CDR3 reads TGTGCCAGCAGCCAAGTGGCATTTGGGACCCAGTACTTC. The chain employs TRBV14 and TRBJ2-5, with D unclear. The V and J ends lost 1 base and 7 bases respectively, with 10 bases between them. CDR1 SGHDN and CDR2 FVKESK come from the germline V gene. The length of the CDR3 is 13 residues.

The CDR3 DNA reads as TGTGCCAGCAGTCGTAGCGATAGTTATGGGCAAGAGACCCAGTACTTC. Translating gives CASSRSDSYGQETQYF. The chain joins TRBV9 to TRBJ2-5; D is possibly TRBD2 (5 bases). Germline V gene lookup returns CDR1 SGDLS and CDR2 YYNGEE. The CDR3 runs 16 residues. Trimming took off 5 bases at V and 2 bases at J, with 19 bases between the two ends.

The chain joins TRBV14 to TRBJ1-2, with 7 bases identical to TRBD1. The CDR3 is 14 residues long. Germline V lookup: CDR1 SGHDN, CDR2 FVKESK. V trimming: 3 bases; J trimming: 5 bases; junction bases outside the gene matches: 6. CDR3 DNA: TGTGCCAGCAGCCAGGGGACAGATATTTATGGCTACACCTTC. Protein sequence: CASSQGTDIYGYTF.

CDR3 loop: CASSLLGLAGPGAQYF. CDR3 in DNA: TGTGCCAGCAGTTTATTGGGACTAGCGGGCCCCGGGGCCCAGTACTTC. The chain employs TRBV28 and TRBJ2-5; 12 nucleotides line up with TRBD2. The CDR3 contains 16 residues. The V and J ends lost 1 base and 9 bases, in that order; junction bases with no gene match: 9. CDR1 and CDR2 from the germline V gene are MDHEN and SYDVKM.

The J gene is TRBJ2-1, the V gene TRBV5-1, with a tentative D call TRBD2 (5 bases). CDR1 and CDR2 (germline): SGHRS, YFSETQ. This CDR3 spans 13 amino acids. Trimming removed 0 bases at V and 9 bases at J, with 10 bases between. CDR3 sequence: CASSLVRGSEQFF. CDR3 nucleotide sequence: TGCGCCAGCAGCTTGGTTCGGGGTAGTGAGCAGTTCTTC.

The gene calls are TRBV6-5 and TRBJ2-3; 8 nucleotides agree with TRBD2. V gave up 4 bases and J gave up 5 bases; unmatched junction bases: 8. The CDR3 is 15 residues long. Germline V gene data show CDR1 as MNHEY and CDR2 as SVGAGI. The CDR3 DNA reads TGTGCCAGCAGTTCTCCCCGACTAGCGAAAGATACGCAGTATTTT. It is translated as CASSSPRLAKDTQYF.

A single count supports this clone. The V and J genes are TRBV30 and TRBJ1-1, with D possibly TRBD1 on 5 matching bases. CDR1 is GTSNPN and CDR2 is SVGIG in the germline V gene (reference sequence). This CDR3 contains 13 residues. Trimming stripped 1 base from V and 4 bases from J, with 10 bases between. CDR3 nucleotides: TGTGCCTGGAGTGATGGGGCCCGCACTGAAGCTTTCTTT. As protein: CAWSDGARTEAFF.

The CDR3 reads CAISPGLAGGFGSYEQYF. CDR3 DNA: TGTGCCATCAGTCCGGGACTAGCGGGAGGGTTTGGGTCCTACGAGCAGTACTTC. The chain employs TRBV10-3 and TRBJ2-7; 16 bases agree with TRBD2. V shed 5 bases, J shed 1 base, and the junction held 8 bases outside the gene matches. The CDR3 loop spans 18 amino acids. Germline assignment: CDR1 ENHRY and CDR2 SYGVKD.

The CDR3 is CASSQGVRGAQGYTF. As DNA, the CDR3 is TGCGCCAGCAGCCAAGGGGTCAGGGGGGCACAAGGCTACACCTTC. This sequence joins TRBV4-1 and TRBJ1-2, with 7 bases lining up with TRBD1. CDR1 MGHRA and CDR2 YSYEKL come from the germline V gene. CDR3 length: 15 residues. The junction had 10 bases not matched to a gene; V was cut back by 1 base and J by 8 bases.

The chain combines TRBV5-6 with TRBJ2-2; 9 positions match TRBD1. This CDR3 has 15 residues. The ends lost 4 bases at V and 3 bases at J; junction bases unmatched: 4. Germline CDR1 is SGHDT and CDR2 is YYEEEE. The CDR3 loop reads CASSRQGGDTGELFF. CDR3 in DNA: TGTGCCAGCAGCAGACAGGGGGGAGACACCGGGGAGCTGTTTTTT.

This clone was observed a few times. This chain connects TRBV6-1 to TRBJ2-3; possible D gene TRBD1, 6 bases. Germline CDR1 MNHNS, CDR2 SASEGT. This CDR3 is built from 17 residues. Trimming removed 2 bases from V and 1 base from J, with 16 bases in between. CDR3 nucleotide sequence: TGTGCCAGCAGTGAAATGGTTGGACACAGGGGCACAGATACGCAGTATTTT. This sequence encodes CASSEMVGHRGTDTQYF.